Reported below is one T cell receptor (beta chain). The target antigen is unknown. The data belong to a study of cytomegalovirus exposure and HLA in healthy donors. Study-wide context: Later analysis reported that the approximately 110 validation repertoires shared the platform of the approximately 670 first-cohort repertoires.

Clones were read by immunoSEQ multiplex PCR, and TCRdb kept only the in-frame ones, dropping some. The repertoire holds 250,000 to 300,000 clones, 90% seen once, with roughly 0.4% in the top ten. Findings and limits, study-wide: According to a subsequent analysis, TCR clusters from the first cohort were inclined to appear together in the 120 validation repertoires. Reports indicated that the classifier achieved high specificity and sensitivity in diagnosing cytomegalovirus status. Researchers catalogued approximately 170 TCR beta chains as cytomegalovirus-associated.

The J segment lost 7 bases and the V segment lost 0 bases, leaving 0 bases of the junction unmatched. Germline values: CDR1 SGHTA, CDR2 FQGNSA. This CDR3 contains 13 residues. The chain links TRBV7-2 to TRBJ2-7; 10 positions agree with TRBD2. The specimen sequenced was PBMCs. This clonotype was obtained from a woman between 18 and 30 years old in good health and CMV-seronegative. In DNA form, the CDR3 reads TGTGCCAGCAGCTTAGCTAGCGGGGGGGAGCAGTACTTC. Translated, it gives CASSLASGGEQYF.